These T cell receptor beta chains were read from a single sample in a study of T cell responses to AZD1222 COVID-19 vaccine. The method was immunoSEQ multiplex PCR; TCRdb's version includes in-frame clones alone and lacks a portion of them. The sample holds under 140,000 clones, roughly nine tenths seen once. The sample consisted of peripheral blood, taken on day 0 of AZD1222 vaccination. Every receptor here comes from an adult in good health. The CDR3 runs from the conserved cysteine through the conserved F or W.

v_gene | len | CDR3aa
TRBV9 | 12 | CASSALLGELFF
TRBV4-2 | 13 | CASSQGGMDTQYF
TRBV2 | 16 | CASSELAGAITGELFF
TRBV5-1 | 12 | CASSADLGTQYF
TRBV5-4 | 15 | CASSSGLGFPQGQYF
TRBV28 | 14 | CASETENSNQPQHF
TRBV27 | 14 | CASSPASTYEKLFF
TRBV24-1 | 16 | CATSDLQIGTDDTQYF
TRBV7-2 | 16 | CASSPLGPPNTGELFF
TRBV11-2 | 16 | CASSWQGLAGGNEQFF
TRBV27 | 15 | CASSTPSGNTGELFF
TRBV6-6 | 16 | CASTTIGDRSSYEQYF
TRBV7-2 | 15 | CASSWRAGEFYEQYF
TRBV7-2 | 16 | CASSLNFGPEVNEQFF
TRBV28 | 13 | CAITPSGKTEAFF
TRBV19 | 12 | CATSTSGNEQFF
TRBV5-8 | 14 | CASSRFDRVSPLHF
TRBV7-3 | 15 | CASSRDRPLPGELFF
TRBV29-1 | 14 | CSARDRENLYGYTF
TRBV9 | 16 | CASSVALRGGLETQYF
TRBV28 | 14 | CASSLGQANGPQHF
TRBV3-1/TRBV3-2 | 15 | CASSQPGNTNEKLFF
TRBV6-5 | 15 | CASSPTGSSSYEQYF
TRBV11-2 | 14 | CASSWTDSNQPQHF
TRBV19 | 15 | CASSIQGEGNNEQFF
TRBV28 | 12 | CASKSNSYEQYF
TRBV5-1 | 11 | CASSYGEKLFF
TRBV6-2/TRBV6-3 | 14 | CASSSGTPSYEQYF
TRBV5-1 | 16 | CASSPGQLSYNSPLHF
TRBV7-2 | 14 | CASSQTRTHYEQYF
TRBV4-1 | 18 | CASSHALAGAGGANVLTF
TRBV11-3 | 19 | CASSFAGTSGRGGDNEQFF
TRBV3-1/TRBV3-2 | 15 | CASRNDPGRDTEAFF
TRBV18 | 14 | CASSPTGGTDTQYF
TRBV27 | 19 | CASSVGRTGGGSGNTEAFF
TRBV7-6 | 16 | CASSSQSLRGNTEAFF
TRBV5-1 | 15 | CASSPGGTENQPQHF
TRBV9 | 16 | CASSVGASGGPNEQFF
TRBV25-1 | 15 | CASRGGSGGPGKLFF
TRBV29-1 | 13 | CSVKQGQGTEAFF
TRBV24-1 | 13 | CATSDGGLYEQYF
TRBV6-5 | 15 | CASRAGLAGYNEQFF
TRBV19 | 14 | CASRVDRGSYEQYF
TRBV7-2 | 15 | CASSFGGASTGELFF
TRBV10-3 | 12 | CAISESGETQYF
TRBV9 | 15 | CASSAGQNSNQPQHF
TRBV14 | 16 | CASSPYGTSGGGQQYF
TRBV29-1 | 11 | CSVEGPRGYTF